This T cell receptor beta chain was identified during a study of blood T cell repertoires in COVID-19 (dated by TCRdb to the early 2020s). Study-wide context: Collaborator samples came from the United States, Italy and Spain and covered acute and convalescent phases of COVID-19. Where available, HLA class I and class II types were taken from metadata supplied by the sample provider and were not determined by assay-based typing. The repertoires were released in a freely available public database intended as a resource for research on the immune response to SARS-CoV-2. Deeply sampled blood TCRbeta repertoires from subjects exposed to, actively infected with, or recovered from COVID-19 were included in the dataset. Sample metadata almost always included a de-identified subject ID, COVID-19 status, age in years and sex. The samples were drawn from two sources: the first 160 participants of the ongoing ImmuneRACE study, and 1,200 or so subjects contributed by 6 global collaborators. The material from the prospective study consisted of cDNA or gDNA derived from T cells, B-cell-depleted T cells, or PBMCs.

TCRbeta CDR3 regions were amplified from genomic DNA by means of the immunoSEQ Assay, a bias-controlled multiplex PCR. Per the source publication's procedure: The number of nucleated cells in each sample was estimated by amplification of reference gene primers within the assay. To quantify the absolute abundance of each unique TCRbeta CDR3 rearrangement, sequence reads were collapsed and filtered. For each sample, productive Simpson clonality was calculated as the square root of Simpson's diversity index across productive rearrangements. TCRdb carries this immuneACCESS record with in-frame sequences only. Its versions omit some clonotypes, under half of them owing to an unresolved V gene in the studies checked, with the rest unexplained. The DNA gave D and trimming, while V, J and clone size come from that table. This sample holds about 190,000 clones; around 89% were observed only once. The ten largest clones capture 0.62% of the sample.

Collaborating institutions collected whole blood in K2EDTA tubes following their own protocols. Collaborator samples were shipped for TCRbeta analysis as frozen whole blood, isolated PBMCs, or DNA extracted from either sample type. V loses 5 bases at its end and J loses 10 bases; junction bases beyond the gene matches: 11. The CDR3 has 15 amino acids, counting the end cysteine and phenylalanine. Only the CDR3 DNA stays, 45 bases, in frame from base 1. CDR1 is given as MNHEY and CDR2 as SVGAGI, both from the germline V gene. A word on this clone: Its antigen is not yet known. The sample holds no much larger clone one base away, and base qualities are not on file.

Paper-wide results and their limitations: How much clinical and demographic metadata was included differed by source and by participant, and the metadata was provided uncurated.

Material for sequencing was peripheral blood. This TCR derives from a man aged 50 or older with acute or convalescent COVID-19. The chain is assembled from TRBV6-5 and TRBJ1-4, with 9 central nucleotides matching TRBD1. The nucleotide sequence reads TGTGCCAGCAGTCGCACAACAGGGGGCGCGGGAAAACTGTTTTTT. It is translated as CASSRTTGGAGKLFF.